The clone carrying this T cell receptor (beta chain) occurred a few times. This PCR relied on a set of 60 Vbeta primers and 13 Jbeta primers. The protocol was immunoSEQ multiplex PCR, while the TCRdb copy is restricted to in-frame clones and leaves out a portion. The profile covers fewer than 200,000 clones, with around 80% appearing a single time and approximately 1.6% taken by the ten largest. These data belong to a study of cytomegalovirus exposure and HLA in healthy donors. The TCR originated in a man aged 35-49 years in good health and CMV-seropositive. Sequencing was carried out using PBMCs.

CDR3 DNA sequence: TGTGCCAGCAGGCGATCCCGGGACACCGGCCCTGAAGCTTTCTTT. The encoded protein is CASRRSRDTGPEAFF. V is TRBV7-9 and J is TRBJ1-1; a possible D gene is TRBD1 (6 bases). The V end was cut by 6 bases, the J end by 6 bases, with 20 bases between. CDR3 length: 15 amino acids. Per germline, CDR1 SEHNR and CDR2 FQNEAQ (reference sequence).